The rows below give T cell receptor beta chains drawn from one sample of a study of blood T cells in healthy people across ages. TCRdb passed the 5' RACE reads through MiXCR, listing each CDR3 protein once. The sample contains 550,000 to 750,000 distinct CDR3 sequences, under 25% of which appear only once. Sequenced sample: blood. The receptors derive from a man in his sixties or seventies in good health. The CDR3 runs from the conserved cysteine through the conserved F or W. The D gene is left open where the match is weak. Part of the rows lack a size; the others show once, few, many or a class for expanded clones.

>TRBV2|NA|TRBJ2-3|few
TGTGCCAGCAGTGATGTCAGGGGCACAGATACGCAGTATTTT
CASSDVRGTDTQYF
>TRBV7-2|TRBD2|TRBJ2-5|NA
TGTGCCAGCAGCTTAGCGGACCAACTAGCGGGGATATCGAAGACCCAGTACTTC
CASSLADQLAGISKTQYF
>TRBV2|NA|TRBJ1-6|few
TGTGCCAGCACCGGGGGCGCCGGCTCCTATAATTCACCCCTCCACTTT
CASTGGAGSYNSPLHF
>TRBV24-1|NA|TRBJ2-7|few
TGTGCCACCAGTGATTTCCCTCAGAGCTCCTACGAGCAGTACTTC
CATSDFPQSSYEQYF
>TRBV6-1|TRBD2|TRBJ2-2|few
TGTGCCAGCGCAAGACTAGCAGGCGGGGAGCTGTTTTTT
CASARLAGGELFF
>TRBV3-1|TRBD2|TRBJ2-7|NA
TGTGCCAGCAGATCCGGACTAGCGGACTCCTCCTACGAGCAGTACTTC
CASRSGLADSSYEQYF
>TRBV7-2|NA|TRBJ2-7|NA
TGTGCCAGCAGCCCTAGTGGGGTGGGAGCCTACGAGCAGTACTTC
CASSPSGVGAYEQYF
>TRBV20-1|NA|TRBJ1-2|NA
TGCAGTGCTAGCCAGACAGTCAAATATGGCTACACCTTC
CSASQTVKYGYTF
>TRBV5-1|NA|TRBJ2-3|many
TGCGCCAGCAGCTTGGGATTCGTCGGGAACACAGATACGCAGTATTTT
CASSLGFVGNTDTQYF
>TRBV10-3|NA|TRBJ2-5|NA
TGTGCCATCAGTGATGGTAGCGTGGAGACCCAGTACTTC
CAISDGSVETQYF
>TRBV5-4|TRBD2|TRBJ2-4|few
TGTGCCAGCAGCCCCAGGACTAGCGGGAGACGGGCCAAAAACATTCAGTACTTC
CASSPRTSGRRAKNIQYF
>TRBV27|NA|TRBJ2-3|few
TGTGCCAGCAGAAAAAATCCAGATACGCAGTATTTT
CASRKNPDTQYF
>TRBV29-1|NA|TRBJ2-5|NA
TGCAGCGTTCGGGGCTCGGAGACCCAGTACTTC
CSVRGSETQYF